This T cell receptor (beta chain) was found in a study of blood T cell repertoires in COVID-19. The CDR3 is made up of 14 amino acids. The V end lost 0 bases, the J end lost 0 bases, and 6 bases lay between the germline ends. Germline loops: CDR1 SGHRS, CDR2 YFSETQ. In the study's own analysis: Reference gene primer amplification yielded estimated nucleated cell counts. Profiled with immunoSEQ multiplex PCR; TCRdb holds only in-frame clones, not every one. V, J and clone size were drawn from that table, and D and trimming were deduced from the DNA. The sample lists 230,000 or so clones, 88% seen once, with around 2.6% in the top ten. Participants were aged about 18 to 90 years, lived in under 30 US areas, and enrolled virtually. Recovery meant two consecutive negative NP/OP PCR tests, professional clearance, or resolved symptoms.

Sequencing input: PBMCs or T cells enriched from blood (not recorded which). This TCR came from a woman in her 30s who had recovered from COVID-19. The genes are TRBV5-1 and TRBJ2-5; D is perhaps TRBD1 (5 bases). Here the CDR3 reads CASSLGQYQETQYF. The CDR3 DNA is TGCGCCAGCAGCTTGGGACAGTACCAAGAGACCCAGTACTTC.